One and the same sample provided the 30 T cell receptor beta chains below, sequenced in a study of blood T cell repertoires in COVID-19. TCRdb's table, derived via immunoSEQ multiplex PCR, lists solely in-frame clones and lacks some. The data hold some 150,000 clones, with 88% observed a single time. Specimen: peripheral blood. The receptors stem from a human donor in a cohort sampled during active COVID-19.

V gene TRBV3-1 (or the pseudogene TRBV3-2) combines with J gene TRBJ1-2; tentative D call: TRBD1 (5 bases). CDR3 length equals 16 residues. The V and J ends lost 1 base and 1 base respectively, with 13 bases between them. CDR1 and CDR2 (germline): LGHDT, YNNKEL (reference sequence). The DNA of the CDR3 is TGTGCCAGCAGCCAAGTCACAGGAGACTTTAACTATGGCTACACCTTC. It encodes CASSQVTGDFNYGYTF.

This chain uses TRBV7-8 with TRBJ2-7; a weak D match, TRBD1 (5 bases). In germline, CDR1 is SGHVS, CDR2 FQNEAQ. Between the trimmed V and J ends, which lost 6 bases and 2 bases, there was a span of 14 bases. The CDR3 covers 14 residues. Here the CDR3 DNA reads TGTGCCAGCAGTCTTAGAACAGGTACCTACGAGCAGTACTTC. It specifies CASSLRTGTYEQYF.

This clone appeared once. The chain uses TRBV3-1 (or the pseudogene TRBV3-2) and TRBJ2-1; unclear D gene. The CDR3 contains 15 residues. Between the trimmed V and J ends, which lost 1 base and 6 bases, there was a span of 13 bases. Germline CDR1 LGHDT, CDR2 YNNKEL (reference sequence). CDR3: CASSQAGPASNEQFF. CDR3 DNA sequence: TGTGCCAGCAGCCAAGCGGGTCCGGCGAGCAATGAGCAGTTCTTC.

The CDR3 loop is CAISDSGRSGANVLTF. Here the CDR3 DNA reads TGTGCCATCAGTGATTCAGGGCGCTCTGGGGCCAACGTCCTGACTTTC. This chain connects TRBV10-3 to TRBJ2-6, with a tentative D call TRBD1 (5 bases). This CDR3 region has 16 residues. With 3 bases removed from V and 0 bases from J, the gap between germline ends came to 9 bases. Germline CDR1 reads ENHRY; CDR2 reads SYGVKD.

The rearrangement uses TRBV4-1 and TRBJ2-7; perhaps TRBD1 as D (5 bases). CDR1 and CDR2 from the germline V gene are MGHRA and YSYEKL. The ends were cut back, 0 bases at V and 6 bases at J, with 12 bases in the middle. The CDR3 covers 14 residues. The CDR3: CASSQEHRLPEQYF. In DNA, the CDR3 is TGCGCCAGCAGCCAAGAGCACAGGCTCCCCGAGCAGTACTTC.

V gene TRBV27 combines with J gene TRBJ2-7; perhaps TRBD2 as D (5 bases). CDR3 size: 14 residues. V gave up 3 bases and J gave up 2 bases, with 11 bases separating them. Germline V lookup: CDR1 MNHEY, CDR2 SMNVEV (reference sequence). The chain's CDR3 is CASSFRGLTYEQYF. In nucleotides, the CDR3 is TGTGCCAGCAGTTTTCGGGGATTAACCTACGAGCAGTACTTC.

CDR3 loop: CASDTDRAIFYSPLHF. CDR3 DNA: TGTGCCAGCGACACGGACAGGGCCATATTTTATTCACCCCTCCACTTT. V usage is TRBV28 and J usage is TRBJ1-6; TRBD1 matches 8 bases. This CDR3 has 16 residues. Per the germline V gene, CDR1 is MDHEN and CDR2 is SYDVKM. Losses at the gene ends were 8 bases for V and 8 bases for J; bases not matched to a gene: 14.

The rearrangement joins TRBV28 to TRBJ1-1, with TRBD1 matching 11 bases. CDR1 MDHEN and CDR2 SYDVKM come from the germline V gene. V was clipped by 4 bases and J by 4 bases; unmatched bases: 11. The CDR3 sequence is 17 residues long. The CDR3, as DNA: TGTGCCAGCAGTTATCCGGGACAGGGGGAGAAGGGCACTGAAGCTTTCTTT. Translation: CASSYPGQGEKGTEAFF.

V is TRBV15 and J is TRBJ2-5; D perhaps matches TRBD1 (6 bases). The CDR3 is 15 residues long. CDR1 and CDR2 from the germline V gene are LNHNV and YYDKDF (reference sequence). Trimming shortened V by 0 bases and J by 4 bases, and 12 bases separated the two germline ends. This CDR3 is CATSRDPDRRETQYF. CDR3 nucleotides: TGTGCCACCAGCAGAGATCCGGACAGACGAGAGACCCAGTACTTC.

V gene TRBV11-3 combines with J gene TRBJ1-5; D gene uncertain. Germline V CDR1 and CDR2: SGHNT, YENEEA. The CDR3 length is 12 residues. Trimming shortened V by 8 bases and J by 5 bases, and 10 bases separated the two germline ends. The CDR3 loop is CASQGGHQPQHF. Here the CDR3 DNA reads TGTGCCAGCCAAGGAGGCCATCAGCCCCAGCATTTT.

The chain carries TRBV7-8 and TRBJ2-5; 7 bases are shared with TRBD1. This CDR3 spans 15 amino acids. Germline values: CDR1 SGHVS, CDR2 FQNEAQ. V dropped 5 bases and J dropped 2; count of bases not matched to a gene: 8. Here the CDR3 reads CASSPGQRNQETQYF. The DNA of the CDR3 is TGTGCCAGCAGCCCGGGACAGAGAAATCAAGAGACCCAGTACTTC. The full variable domain, its missing parts supplied by reference TRBV7-8 and TRBJ2-5, is GAGVSQSPRYKVAKRGQDVALRCDPISGHVSLFWYQQALGQGPEFLTYFQNEAQLDKSGLPSDRFFAERPEGSVSTLKIQRTQQEDSAVYLCASSPGQRNQETQYFGPGTRLLVL.

This sequence joins TRBV6-2 or TRBV6-3 and TRBJ2-4; no definite D call. From germline, CDR1 is MNHEY and CDR2 SVGEGT. V was trimmed by 4 bases and J by 7 bases, leaving 14 bases between them. The CDR3 runs 14 residues. Written as DNA, the CDR3 is TGTGCCAGCAGTTGGGCAGGTCTCAATAACATTCAGTACTTC. Protein product: CASSWAGLNNIQYF.

The V gene is TRBV28, the J gene TRBJ2-7, with D perhaps matching TRBD2 (7 bases). Germline V lookup: CDR1 MDHEN, CDR2 SYDVKM. Trimming cost V 7 bases and J 4 bases, with 17 bases left between them. The CDR3 contains 14 residues. The CDR3: CASTLGGAVYEQYF. CDR3 coding DNA: TGTGCCAGCACCTTGGGGGGGGCGGTTTACGAGCAGTACTTC.

The J gene is TRBJ1-5, the V gene TRBV7-9; D is unresolved. The germline V gene has CDR1 SEHNR and CDR2 FQNEAQ (reference sequence). Trimming shortened V by 1 base and J by 5 bases, and 3 bases separated the two germline ends. This CDR3 is built from 12 residues. For the CDR3, the DNA is TGTGCCAGCAGCTTAGTCGATCAGCCCCAGCATTTT. Protein product: CASSLVDQPQHF.

The CDR3 region has the DNA TGTGCCAGCAGTTACTCTAGCACTAGCGAGCAGTACTTC. Translation gives CASSYSSTSEQYF. This chain connects TRBV6-6 to TRBJ2-7; the D gene is possibly TRBD2 (5 bases). The germline V gene encodes CDR1 MNHNY and CDR2 SVGAGI (reference sequence). The CDR3 contains 13 residues. Deletions cut 0 bases from V and 6 bases from J, with 9 bases between.

There are a few counts of this clone. This chain links TRBV2 with TRBJ1-5; 8 bases are a match to TRBD1. This CDR3 region has 14 residues. From germline, CDR1 is SNHLY and CDR2 FYNNEI. Trimming at V came to 7 bases and at J to 2 bases, leaving 4 bases not matched to a gene. CDR3 sequence reads: CASTGGDRNQPQHF. Here the CDR3 DNA reads TGTGCCAGCACAGGGGGCGATCGCAATCAGCCCCAGCATTTT.

This chain links TRBV5-5 with TRBJ2-5; a possible D gene is TRBD1 (6 bases). The V end was cut by 2 bases, the J end by 5 bases, with 10 bases between. Germline assignment: CDR1 SGHKS and CDR2 YYEKEE (reference sequence). This CDR3 is 13 amino acids long. The CDR3 nucleotides are TGTGCCAGCAGCTTCCAGGGGACGGAGACCCAGTACTTC. Residues: CASSFQGTETQYF. The whole variable domain, remainder taken from reference TRBV5-5 and TRBJ2-5, is DAGVTQSPTHLIKTRGQQVTLRCSPISGHKSVSWYQQVLGQGPQFIFQYYEKEERGRGNFPDRFSARQFPNYSSELNVNALLLGDSALYLCASSFQGTETQYFGPGTRLLVL.

The CDR3 region has the DNA TGTGCCAGTAGTTATCCCCGGGACACCCCCACCACCTTCCAGCATTTT. It is translated as CASSYPRDTPTTFQHF. The chain joins TRBV19 to TRBJ1-5, with D perhaps matching TRBD1 (6 bases). CDR1 and CDR2 (germline): LNHDA, SQIVND (reference sequence). V was shortened by 5 bases and J by 12 bases, with 26 bases between the two germline ends. The CDR3 is 16 amino acids.

The rearrangement uses TRBV27 and TRBJ2-5, with 8 bases aligning to TRBD2. V lost 6 bases, J lost 5 bases, and 11 bases stayed unmatched. The CDR3 sequence is 15 residues long. Germline CDR1 reads MNHEY; CDR2 reads SMNVEV (reference sequence). The CDR3 is CASRLRGPGGETQYF. Here the CDR3 DNA reads TGTGCCAGCAGACTGCGGGGCCCGGGGGGGGAGACCCAGTACTTC.

V usage is TRBV28 and J usage is TRBJ2-1; a weak D match, TRBD2 (5 bases). The germline V gene has CDR1 MDHEN and CDR2 SYDVKM. V shed 4 bases and J shed 0 bases, with 19 bases lying between them. This CDR3 is 18 amino acids long. The CDR3 spells CASSSPMVARNSYNEQFF. The CDR3 DNA reads TGTGCCAGCAGTTCCCCAATGGTAGCGCGTAACTCCTACAATGAGCAGTTCTTC.

The V call is TRBV6-5, the J call TRBJ1-5, with no clear D. Trimming took off 3 bases at V and 9 bases at J, with 15 bases between the two ends. This CDR3 has 14 residues. In germline, CDR1 is MNHEY, CDR2 SVGAGI. The CDR3 spells CASSYSPSSGPQHF. The CDR3 DNA reads as TGTGCCAGCAGTTATTCTCCATCCAGCGGGCCCCAGCATTTT.

V usage is TRBV6-2 or TRBV6-3 and J usage is TRBJ2-5; 14 positions match TRBD2. V shed 5 bases, J shed 0 bases, and the junction held 2 bases outside the gene matches. This CDR3 has 16 residues. Per the germline V gene, CDR1 is MNHEY and CDR2 is SVGEGT. The CDR3: CASSRGLAGDQETQYF. In DNA form, the CDR3 reads TGTGCCAGCAGTAGGGGACTAGCGGGGGACCAAGAGACCCAGTACTTC.

J is TRBJ2-5 and V is TRBV11-2; 10 nucleotides line up with TRBD1. This CDR3 is built from 14 residues. The trim removed 1 base at V and 9 bases at J, leaving 5 bases unmatched. The germline CDR1 and CDR2 sequences are SGHAT and FQNNGV. The CDR3: CASSLAGGQGAQYF. CDR3 nucleotide sequence: TGTGCCAGCAGCTTAGCGGGAGGACAGGGGGCCCAGTACTTC. The whole variable domain, remainder taken from reference TRBV11-2 and TRBJ2-5, is EAGVAQSPRYKIIEKRQSVAFWCNPISGHATLYWYQQILGQGPKLLIQFQNNGVVDDSQLPKDRFSAERLKGVDSTLKIQPAKLEDSAVYLCASSLAGGQGAQYFGPGTRLLVL.

The chain joins TRBV4-2 to TRBJ1-5; 9 bases map to TRBD1. With V trimmed by 0 bases and J by 5 bases, 11 bases remained unmatched. The CDR3 spans 18 residues. Germline V CDR1 and CDR2: LGHNA, YNFKEQ. CDR3 sequence: CASSQDIAGTGGDQPQHF. The DNA of the CDR3 is TGTGCCAGCAGCCAAGATATCGCGGGCACAGGGGGCGATCAGCCCCAGCATTTT.

The chain links TRBV18 to TRBJ1-6; the D gene is possibly TRBD1 (5 bases). From germline, CDR1 is KGHSH and CDR2 LQKENI. The length of the CDR3 is 14 residues. The V end lost 4 bases, the J end lost 7 bases, and 11 bases lay between the germline ends. In nucleotides, the CDR3 is TGTGCCAGCTCACAGTCACAGGAGAATTCACCCCTCCACTTT. Its translation: CASSQSQENSPLHF.

V usage is TRBV4-3 and J usage is TRBJ2-3, with 8 bases aligning to TRBD2. This CDR3 region has 16 residues. Germline V CDR1 and CDR2: LGHNA, YSLEER. V lost 4 bases, J lost 1 base, and 7 bases stayed unmatched. The CDR3 nucleotides read TGCGCCAGCAGCCCAGCCTTGCGGGGGGGCACAGATACGCAGTATTTT. It encodes CASSPALRGGTDTQYF.

The chain has TRBV28 and TRBJ2-1; TRBD2 matches 7 bases. Germline CDR1 MDHEN, CDR2 SYDVKM. Germline trimming cut 6 bases from V and 10 bases from J; bases unmatched to any gene: 9. The length of the CDR3 is 13 residues. The CDR3 DNA follows: TGTGCCAGCAGCCACACTAGCGAGGGGGAGCAGTTCTTC. It encodes CASSHTSEGEQFF.

Sample share makes this clone medium-sized. CDR3 in amino acids: CASSSFAGELFF. CDR3 bases: TGTGCCAGCAGTTCATTTGCCGGGGAGCTGTTTTTT. The rearrangement links TRBV27 to TRBJ2-2, with D hard to call. In germline, CDR1 is MNHEY, CDR2 SMNVEV (reference sequence). V lost 4 bases and J 6 bases, leaving 6 bases between the germline ends. This CDR3 region has 12 residues.

This sequence joins TRBV10-3 and TRBJ1-3, with D unresolved. CDR3 length: 14 amino acids. Trimming removed 1 base at V and 4 bases at J, with 8 bases between. Germline loops: CDR1 ENHRY, CDR2 SYGVKD. The CDR3 region has the DNA TGTGCCATCAGTGAGTGGGCTCCGGGAAACACCATATATTTT. Residues: CAISEWAPGNTIYF.

The V gene is TRBV30, the J gene TRBJ2-7; 10 bases match TRBD2. V was pared by 2 bases and J by 1 base, with 8 bases of the junction left unmatched. This CDR3 spans 16 amino acids. Germline CDR1 reads GTSNPN; CDR2 reads SVGIG (reference sequence). CDR3 in DNA: TGTGCCTGGAGTTGGCCTGGACTAGCGGCGTCCTACGAGCAGTACTTC. The encoded protein is CAWSWPGLAASYEQYF. The full variable domain, in which reference TRBV30 and TRBJ2-7 provide the parts outside the CDR3, is SQTIHQWPATLVQPVGSPLSLECTVEGTSNPNLYWYRQAAGRGLQLLFYSVGIGQISSEVPQNLSASRPQDRQFILSSKKLLLSDSGFYLCAWSWPGLAASYEQYFGPGTRLTVT.